The 2 T cell receptor beta chains below all came from one sample that was sequenced in a study of cytomegalovirus exposure and HLA in healthy donors. The PCR made use of 60 Vbeta and 13 Jbeta primers. Sequencing used immunoSEQ multiplex PCR; TCRdb keeps in-frame clones, though not all of them. Among approximately 200,000 clones, roughly 77% were seen once, and the ten largest hold more than 4%. Sequenced: PBMCs. The receptors come from a man aged 30-40 years in good health and CMV-seropositive.

V and J are TRBV4-3 and TRBJ1-4; the match to TRBD1 covers 8 bases. CDR3 length: 14 amino acids. V lost 6 bases and J lost 6; bases outside the gene matches: 6. In germline, CDR1 is LGHNA, CDR2 YSLEER. This chain's CDR3 is CASRRQGNDEKLFF. The CDR3 region has the DNA TGCGCCAGCAGACGACAGGGGAACGATGAAAAACTGTTTTTT.

The chain has TRBV30 and TRBJ2-2; 11 nucleotides agree with TRBD2. The CDR3 runs to 15 residues. CDR1 and CDR2 from the germline V gene are GTSNPN and SVGIG (reference sequence). With 4 bases clipped from V and 5 bases from J, the junction kept 6 bases outside the gene matches. The CDR3 DNA follows: TGTGCCTGGACGACACTAGCGGGAGCGACCGGGGAGCTGTTTTTT. This translates into CAWTTLAGATGELFF.